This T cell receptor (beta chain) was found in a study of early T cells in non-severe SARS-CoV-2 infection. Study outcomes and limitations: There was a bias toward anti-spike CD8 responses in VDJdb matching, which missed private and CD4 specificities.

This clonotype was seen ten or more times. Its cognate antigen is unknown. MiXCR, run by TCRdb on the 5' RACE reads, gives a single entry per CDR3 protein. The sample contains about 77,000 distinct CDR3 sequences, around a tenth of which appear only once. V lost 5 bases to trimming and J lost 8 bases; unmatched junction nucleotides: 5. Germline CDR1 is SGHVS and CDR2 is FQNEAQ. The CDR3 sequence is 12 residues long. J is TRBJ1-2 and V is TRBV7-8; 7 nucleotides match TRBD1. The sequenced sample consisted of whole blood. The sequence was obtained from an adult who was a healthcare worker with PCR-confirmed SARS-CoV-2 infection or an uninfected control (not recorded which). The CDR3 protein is CASSKTGIGYTF. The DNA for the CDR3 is TGTGCCAGCAGCAAGACAGGGATCGGCTACACCTTC.